The 15 T cell receptor beta chains reported below all come from one sample, sequenced in a study of lymphopenia after photon versus proton radiotherapy (dated by TCRdb to about 2019). The method was the immunoSEQ multiplex PCR assay. The immuneACCESS repertoire file appears here via TCRdb, limited to in-frame rearrangements. These files lack a portion of the clones; in checked studies, under half of the deficit traces to unresolved V genes, and the cause of the others is not known. For this sample the table gives 45,000 to 65,000 clones, of which around 88% were detected only once. The ten largest clones add up to about 29% of the sample. The sample here was peripheral blood, taken from a patient treated with photon-based radiotherapy. These receptor sequences come from a man aged 45-60 years with gastric cancer.

This rearrangement joins TRBV19 to TRBJ1-1; D unresolved. Trimming took 7 bases from V and 2 from J, leaving 5 bases between them. From germline, CDR1 is LNHDA and CDR2 SQIVND (reference sequence). The CDR3 length is 11 residues. Written as DNA, the CDR3 is TGTGCCAGTACGAAAAACACTGAAGCTTTCTTT. It translates to CASTKNTEAFF.

A few counts support this clone. The V gene is TRBV19, the J gene TRBJ1-1; 7 bases match TRBD1. This CDR3 is built from 14 residues. Germline-derived CDR1 and CDR2 are LNHDA and SQIVND (reference sequence). V lost 4 bases, J lost 7 bases, and 9 bases stayed unmatched. The DNA of the CDR3 is TGTGCCAGTAGTAACCCGACAGGGCCTCGTGAAGCTTTCTTT. Its translation: CASSNPTGPREAFF.

The chain combines TRBV19 with TRBJ1-5; a weak D match, TRBD1 (5 bases). The CDR3 is 15 residues long. The germline V and J ends were trimmed by 4 bases and 0 bases, with 10 bases remaining between them. Germline loops: CDR1 LNHDA, CDR2 SQIVND (reference sequence). The CDR3 protein is CASSTRQYSNQPQHF. In nucleotides, the CDR3 is TGTGCCAGTAGTACCCGACAGTATAGCAATCAGCCCCAGCATTTT. Complete variable domain (other parts from reference TRBV19 and TRBJ1-5): DGGITQSPKYLFRKEGQNVTLSCEQNLNHDAMYWYRQDPGQGLRLIYYSQIVNDFQKGDIAEGYSVSREKKESFPLTVTSAQKNPTAFYLCASSTRQYSNQPQHFGDGTRLSIL.

The chain is built from TRBV5-4 and TRBJ1-2, with a weak D call TRBD1 (6 bases). This CDR3 comprises 14 residues. Germline V gene data show CDR1 as SGHNT and CDR2 as YYREEE (reference sequence). Trimming pared 0 bases from V and 8 bases from J, leaving 14 bases between. This CDR3 reads CASSLAGGARGYTF. CDR3 in DNA: TGTGCCAGCAGCTTGGCGGGGGGGGCCAGGGGCTACACCTTC.

The rearrangement joins TRBV4-2 to TRBJ2-7; 9 bases match TRBD1. CDR1 and CDR2 (germline): LGHNA, YNFKEQ. The CDR3 length is 17 residues. V was clipped by 5 bases and J by 0 bases; unmatched bases: 11. The CDR3 loop reads CASSKPGLGQGSYEQYF. CDR3 nucleotides: TGTGCCAGCAGCAAACCGGGACTGGGACAGGGCTCCTACGAGCAGTACTTC.

This rearrangement joins TRBV6-5 to TRBJ2-1, with 9 bases fitting TRBD1. Germline V lookup: CDR1 MNHEY, CDR2 SVGAGI. V shed 2 bases and J 4 bases; nucleotides not matched to a gene: 3. The CDR3 is made up of 15 amino acids. This chain's CDR3 is CASSYTGQGYNEQFF. The CDR3 DNA follows: TGTGCCAGCAGTTACACGGGACAGGGTTACAATGAGCAGTTCTTC.

In its sample, this clone was seen a few times. J is TRBJ2-3 and V is TRBV11-1; D is possibly TRBD2 (6 bases). This CDR3 has 15 amino acids. CDR1 and CDR2 from the germline V gene are SGHAT and FQDESV (reference sequence). Trimming cost V 4 bases and J 0 bases, with 11 bases left between them. This CDR3 is CASSSPGTSTDTQYF. The CDR3 DNA reads TGTGCCAGCAGCTCACCCGGGACTAGCACAGATACGCAGTATTTT.

The chain combines TRBV19 with TRBJ1-1, with D possibly matching TRBD1 (6 bases). The germline CDR1 and CDR2 sequences are LNHDA and SQIVND (reference sequence). V lost 5 bases and J lost 4, with 11 bases in between. The CDR3 spans 13 residues. CDR3 nucleotides: TGTGCCAGTAGTTCCGACAGGAGCACTGAAGCTTTCTTT. It yields the protein CASSSDRSTEAFF. The entire variable domain, with the rest obtained from reference TRBV19 and TRBJ1-1, is as follows: DGGITQSPKYLFRKEGQNVTLSCEQNLNHDAMYWYRQDPGQGLRLIYYSQIVNDFQKGDIAEGYSVSREKKESFPLTVTSAQKNPTAFYLCASSSDRSTEAFFGQGTRLTVV.

The chain combines TRBV4-1 with TRBJ2-1, with 10 bases lining up with TRBD2. This CDR3 contains 16 residues. V shed 4 bases, J shed 5 bases, and the junction held 8 bases outside the gene matches. Germline V gene data show CDR1 as MGHRA and CDR2 as YSYEKL. The CDR3 nucleotides are TGCGCCAGCAGCCGACTTGGACTAGCGGACCACAATGAGCAGTTCTTC. Residues: CASSRLGLADHNEQFF.

The table lists this clone with a count of one. The chain carries TRBV6-5 and TRBJ1-5; D perhaps matches TRBD1 (6 bases). Germline loops: CDR1 MNHEY, CDR2 SVGAGI. The CDR3 contains 14 residues. V was cut by 6 bases and J by 7 bases, with 16 bases left in between. The CDR3: CASRAGSGGQPQHF. The CDR3, as DNA: TGTGCCAGCAGAGCGGGATCCGGGGGCCAGCCCCAGCATTTT.

The rearrangement joins TRBV7-2 to TRBJ2-7; perhaps TRBD2 as D (7 bases). Germline lookup yields CDR1 SGHTA and CDR2 FQGNSA. The V end lost 0 bases, the J end lost 7 bases, and 13 bases lay between the germline ends. The CDR3 runs 14 residues. In DNA, the CDR3 is TGTGCCAGCAGCTTAGCCGGGGGGCTCGGAGAGCAGTACTTC. Residues: CASSLAGGLGEQYF.

This chain uses TRBV4-2 with TRBJ2-7; 8 bases agree with TRBD2. The CDR3 runs to 14 residues. J lost 4 bases, V lost 3 bases, and 5 bases had no gene match. CDR1 is LGHNA and CDR2 is YNFKEQ in the germline V gene. The CDR3 loop is CASSHISGKYEQYF. The CDR3 nucleotides read TGTGCCAGCAGCCATATTAGCGGGAAATACGAGCAGTACTTC.

The chain has TRBV4-3 and TRBJ2-5, with 10 bases that match TRBD1. V was pared by 3 bases and J by 5 bases, with 6 bases of the junction left unmatched. CDR1 is LGHNA and CDR2 is YSLEER in the germline V gene. The CDR3 sequence is 15 residues long. CDR3 in DNA: TGCGCCAGCAGCCAGGGGGACAGGGGAGTGGAGACCCAGTACTTC. It translates to CASSQGDRGVETQYF.

The chain links TRBV11-2 to TRBJ1-5; D is uncertain. Trimming took off 5 bases at V and 7 bases at J, with 15 bases between the two ends. The CDR3 runs 14 residues. The germline V gene encodes CDR1 SGHAT and CDR2 FQNNGV. In nucleotides, the CDR3 is TGTGCCAGCAGCAGAGATTACGGTGAGCAGCCCCAGCATTTT. Its translation: CASSRDYGEQPQHF. Full variable domain (outside the CDR3, taken from reference TRBV11-2 and TRBJ1-5): EAGVAQSPRYKIIEKRQSVAFWCNPISGHATLYWYQQILGQGPKLLIQFQNNGVVDDSQLPKDRFSAERLKGVDSTLKIQPAKLEDSAVYLCASSRDYGEQPQHFGDGTRLSIL.

The rearrangement links TRBV9 to TRBJ2-3; TRBD1 matches at 7 bases. CDR3 length: 13 residues. Germline-derived CDR1 and CDR2 are SGDLS and YYNGEE. The V segment lost 7 bases and the J segment 1 base; nucleotides outside the gene matches: 3. As DNA, the CDR3 is TGTGCCAGCGGACAGGAGGGCACAGATACGCAGTATTTT. Encoded protein: CASGQEGTDTQYF.